The 32 T cell receptor beta chains listed next were all sequenced from one sample in a study of cytomegalovirus exposure and HLA in healthy donors. The PCR ran on 60 Vbeta and 13 Jbeta primers. Assay: immunoSEQ multiplex PCR; the TCRdb copy retains only in-frame clones and omits some. The data show roughly 190,000 clones, over 60% seen once. Sequencing was done on a sample of PBMCs. Every receptor here comes from a woman aged 25-40 years in good health and CMV-seropositive.

This clone was observed a handful of times. This chain uses TRBV7-2 with TRBJ1-1, with 7 bases lining up with TRBD1. After removal of 1 base from V and 9 bases from J, the junction contained 5 bases not matched to a gene. The germline V gene has CDR1 SGHTA and CDR2 FQGNSA. This CDR3 region has 13 residues. DNA for the CDR3: TGTGCCAGCAGCTTAGAGACAGGGACGCAAGCTTTCTTT. This translates into CASSLETGTQAFF.

This CDR3 reads CASRPGGNENTEAFF. Here the CDR3 DNA reads TGTGCCAGCAGACCGGGGGGCAATGAGAACACTGAAGCTTTCTTT. The genes are TRBV6-6 and TRBJ1-1, with D perhaps matching TRBD1 (6 bases). V dropped 6 bases and J dropped 1 base, with 15 bases sitting between them. This CDR3 has 15 residues. Per germline, CDR1 MNHNY and CDR2 SVGAGI (reference sequence).

The chain links TRBV28 to TRBJ1-6; TRBD1 matches at 9 bases. V trimming: 6 bases; J trimming: 0 bases; junction bases outside the gene matches: 6. This CDR3 is built from 17 residues. CDR1 and CDR2 (germline): MDHEN, SYDVKM. DNA of the CDR3: TGTGCCAGCAGGACCGGGACAGGGAGCTCCTATAATTCACCCCTCCACTTT. This translates into CASRTGTGSSYNSPLHF.

This clone has a handful of counts. The genes are TRBV5-6 and TRBJ2-4; 8 bases match TRBD1. After removal of 5 bases from V and 1 base from J, the junction contained 2 bases not matched to a gene. Per the germline V gene, CDR1 is SGHDT and CDR2 is YYEEEE. This CDR3 region has 14 residues. The CDR3 loop is CASSRTGAKNIQYF. Written as DNA, the CDR3 is TGTGCCAGCAGTCGGACAGGGGCCAAAAACATTCAGTACTTC.

The V call is TRBV11-2, the J call TRBJ2-5; 9 bases are a match to TRBD1. Germline CDR1 reads SGHAT; CDR2 reads FQNNGV. CDR3 length: 17 residues. J gave up 2 bases and V 1 base, and 8 bases lay outside the gene matches. The CDR3 loop reads CASSLARTGTGQETQYF. The CDR3 DNA reads as TGTGCCAGCAGCTTAGCCCGAACCGGGACAGGGCAAGAGACCCAGTACTTC. Drawing the rest from reference TRBV11-2 and TRBJ2-5, the complete variable domain is EAGVAQSPRYKIIEKRQSVAFWCNPISGHATLYWYQQILGQGPKLLIQFQNNGVVDDSQLPKDRFSAERLKGVDSTLKIQPAKLEDSAVYLCASSLARTGTGQETQYFGPGTRLLVL.

The genes are TRBV6-1 and TRBJ2-5; possible D gene TRBD2, 6 bases. This CDR3 contains 15 residues. V lost 7 bases and J lost 4, with 19 bases in between. Germline V gene data show CDR1 as MNHNS and CDR2 as SASEGT. CDR3 sequence (DNA): TGTGCCAGCACCAAGGGCGGGATGAAGGGAGAGACCCAGTACTTC. Protein: CASTKGGMKGETQYF.

This clone appeared once. V and J are TRBV2 and TRBJ2-7, with TRBD1 as a possible D gene (6 bases). Germline V CDR1 and CDR2: SNHLY, FYNNEI. CDR3 size: 13 residues. Trimming took 4 bases from V and 4 from J, leaving 11 bases between them. Here the CDR3 DNA reads TGTGCCAGCAGTGTCCTACAGGGATACGAGCAGTACTTC. It encodes CASSVLQGYEQYF.

The J gene is TRBJ1-2, the V gene TRBV11-2; D gene uncertain. The CDR3 extends over 14 amino acids. Trimming shortened V by 0 bases and J by 6 bases, and 11 bases separated the two germline ends. Germline V gives CDR1 SGHAT, CDR2 FQNNGV. CDR3 in DNA: TGTGCCAGCAGCTTAGATCTCAGGCTCCATGGCTACACCTTC. Protein: CASSLDLRLHGYTF.

The chain is built from TRBV6-1 and TRBJ1-5, with unresolved D. V gave up 4 bases and J gave up 0 bases, with 7 bases separating them. Germline CDR1 MNHNS, CDR2 SASEGT. The CDR3 totals 14 residues. The CDR3 coding sequence is TGTGCCAGCAGTGGGGCGTATAGCAATCAGCCCCAGCATTTT. It codes for CASSGAYSNQPQHF.

The chain joins TRBV19 to TRBJ2-7, with 7 bases matching TRBD2. Germline V lookup: CDR1 LNHDA, CDR2 SQIVND (reference sequence). The CDR3 runs 15 residues. Losses at the gene ends were 5 bases for V and 0 bases for J; bases not matched to a gene: 7. CDR3 in DNA: TGTGCCAGTAGTTGGCTAGCGGAGAGCTCCTACGAGCAGTACTTC. This encodes CASSWLAESSYEQYF.

V gene TRBV4-2 combines with J gene TRBJ2-1; 7 bases are a match to TRBD2. V shed 1 base and J 10 bases; nucleotides not matched to a gene: 4. Germline V gives CDR1 LGHNA, CDR2 YNFKEQ. The CDR3 sequence is 13 residues long. CDR3 sequence reads: CASSQVREDEQFF. The CDR3 DNA reads TGTGCCAGCAGCCAAGTTCGGGAGGACGAGCAGTTCTTC.

The V call is TRBV28, the J call TRBJ2-1; D not resolved. The CDR3 extends over 15 amino acids. Germline CDR1 and CDR2: MDHEN and SYDVKM. V lost 5 bases to trimming and J lost 2 bases, with 13 bases between them. The CDR3 region has the DNA TGTGCCAGCAGTCTGACCCCGGAGACCTACAATGAGCAGTTCTTC. This sequence encodes CASSLTPETYNEQFF.

The V gene is TRBV14, the J gene TRBJ1-5; D might be TRBD1 (6 bases). Germline assignment: CDR1 SGHDN and CDR2 FVKESK. The CDR3 length is 15 residues. V lost 4 bases and J 0 bases, leaving 10 bases between the germline ends. The CDR3 spells CASSLGQYSNQPQHF. The CDR3 region has the DNA TGTGCCAGCAGCCTTGGACAGTATAGCAATCAGCCCCAGCATTTT.

CDR3 loop: CASSSGVYGYTF. In DNA form, the CDR3 reads TGTGCCAGCAGCTCAGGGGTCTATGGCTACACCTTC. The rearrangement joins TRBV7-2 to TRBJ1-2, with a possible D match to TRBD1 (6 bases). Between the trimmed V and J ends, which lost 4 bases and 4 bases, there was a span of 7 bases. This CDR3 comprises 12 residues. Germline CDR1 reads SGHTA; CDR2 reads FQGNSA.

This chain connects TRBV6-1 to TRBJ2-7; TRBD2 might be the D (6 bases). The CDR3 runs 17 residues. Germline-derived CDR1 and CDR2 are MNHNS and SASEGT. The V gene lost 1 base and the J gene lost 0 bases, with 16 bases spanning the gap. The CDR3 here is CASSEGTGTLSSYEQYF. Here the CDR3 DNA reads TGTGCCAGCAGTGAAGGAACCGGGACTTTGAGCTCCTACGAGCAGTACTTC.

On this clone: The junction does not match germline at one end; this may be a read error. This chain uses TRBV7-2 with TRBJ2-7; D remains unclear. This CDR3 has 13 amino acids. The germline V gene has CDR1 SGHTA and CDR2 FQGNSA. Written as DNA, the CDR3 is TGTGCCAGCACCTTAAGGAGCCAGTACGAGCAGTACTTC. It codes for CASTLRSQYEQYF.

The chain links TRBV29-1 to TRBJ2-2; D perhaps matches TRBD2 (6 bases). This CDR3 spans 16 amino acids. V lost 6 bases, J lost 4 bases, and 21 bases lay in between. Germline V gene lookup returns CDR1 SQVTM and CDR2 ANQGSEA. The CDR3 coding sequence is TGCAGCGTGATGGGGGGTTCCGGGACGCTCACCGGGGAGCTGTTTTTT. It is translated as CSVMGGSGTLTGELFF.

This clone was seen just once. The CDR3 DNA reads as TGTGCCAGCAGCGTGGGAGGGTCCGGGGAGCTGTTTTTT. Its translation is CASSVGGSGELFF. The V gene is TRBV9, the J gene TRBJ2-2, with 7 bases that match TRBD2. With V trimmed by 2 bases and J by 6 bases, 1 base remained unmatched. This CDR3 is built from 13 residues. Germline CDR1 and CDR2: SGDLS and YYNGEE.

This clone is a singleton in its sample. This chain links TRBV19 with TRBJ1-5; the match to TRBD1 covers 8 bases. The V segment lost 5 bases and the J segment 4 bases; nucleotides outside the gene matches: 4. CDR3 length: 14 residues. CDR1 and CDR2 (germline): LNHDA, SQIVND (reference sequence). CDR3 residues: CASSGQGANQPQHF. DNA for the CDR3: TGTGCCAGTAGTGGCCAGGGGGCTAATCAGCCCCAGCATTTT.

J is TRBJ2-3 and V is TRBV4-3, with 10 bases lining up with TRBD1. This CDR3 region has 17 residues. CDR1 and CDR2 from the germline V gene are LGHNA and YSLEER. Losses at the gene ends were 0 bases for V and 4 bases for J; bases not matched to a gene: 7. This CDR3 reads CASSQDFGQGGADTQYF. The CDR3 region has the DNA TGCGCCAGCAGCCAAGATTTCGGACAGGGGGGCGCAGATACGCAGTATTTT.

The chain recombines TRBV4-3 with TRBJ2-2, with 7 bases matching TRBD2. The CDR3 extends over 17 amino acids. V shed 3 bases, J shed 0 bases, and the junction held 7 bases outside the gene matches. Germline V lookup: CDR1 LGHNA, CDR2 YSLEER. CDR3 sequence reads: CASSQAGLAANTGELFF. The CDR3 coding sequence is TGCGCCAGCAGCCAGGCGGGGCTAGCGGCGAACACCGGGGAGCTGTTTTTT.

CDR3 sequence (DNA): TGTGCCAGCAGCTTGCAGGGCGCAGATACGCAGTATTTT. Protein product: CASSLQGADTQYF. V is TRBV7-8 and J is TRBJ2-3; possibly TRBD1 for D (5 bases). V gave up 3 bases and J gave up 4 bases, with 8 bases separating them. The CDR3 length is 13 residues. CDR1 SGHVS and CDR2 FQNEAQ come from the germline V gene.

A single count supports this clone. The chain employs TRBV5-1 and TRBJ1-1; 8 bases fit TRBD1. The CDR3 consists of 14 residues. CDR1 and CDR2 (germline): SGHRS, YFSETQ. Germline trimming cut 0 bases from V and 6 bases from J; bases unmatched to any gene: 4. The CDR3 nucleotides are TGCGCCAGCAGCTTGGCCGCCAGGGGGCCTGAAGCTTTCTTT. This sequence encodes CASSLAARGPEAFF.

The chain combines TRBV6-1 with TRBJ1-1, with D unclear. Germline V gene sequence: CDR1 MNHNS, CDR2 SASEGT. This CDR3 is 13 amino acids long. V lost 4 bases to trimming and J lost 1 base, with 7 bases between them. CDR3 coding DNA: TGTGCCAGCAGTGCAAAAGCGAACACTGAAGCTTTCTTT. Its translation: CASSAKANTEAFF.

In this sample, this clone turned up a few times. The chain joins TRBV9 to TRBJ2-3; 7 bases map to TRBD1. The junction had 11 bases not matched to a gene; V was cut back by 1 base and J by 6 bases. The CDR3 spans 16 residues. Per germline, CDR1 SGDLS and CDR2 YYNGEE. CDR3 region: CASSVLRTGLRDTQYF. The CDR3 DNA reads as TGTGCCAGCAGCGTACTAAGGACAGGCCTCAGGGATACGCAGTATTTT.

The chain couples TRBV25-1 to TRBJ1-4; 7 bases fit TRBD1. CDR3 length equals 13 residues. Germline CDR1 is MGHDK and CDR2 is SYGVNS. Trimming cost V 6 bases and J 7 bases; bases outside gene matches: 5. This CDR3 is CASSRQGFEKLFF. In nucleotides, the CDR3 is TGTGCCAGCAGCCGACAGGGTTTTGAAAAACTGTTTTTT.

The V gene is TRBV7-9, the J gene TRBJ1-1; D unclear. Trimming removed 1 base at V and 2 bases at J, with 17 bases between. This CDR3 is built from 17 residues. The germline gives CDR1 SEHNR, CDR2 FQNEAQ (reference sequence). This CDR3 is CASSLVSLMGLNTEAFF. For the CDR3, the DNA is TGTGCCAGCAGCTTAGTATCCCTTATGGGCCTAAACACTGAAGCTTTCTTT.

V usage is TRBV6-6 and J usage is TRBJ1-3; D unresolved. The CDR3 runs 15 residues. Trimming left V 1 base short and J 0 bases short, with 7 bases between. Germline CDR1 is MNHNY and CDR2 is SVGAGI (reference sequence). CDR3 in amino acids: CASSYFGGSGNTIYF. For the CDR3, the DNA is TGTGCCAGCAGTTACTTCGGAGGCTCTGGAAACACCATATATTTT.

This chain uses TRBV30 with TRBJ1-2; 7 bases match TRBD1. V was clipped by 5 bases and J by 4 bases; unmatched bases: 10. CDR1 is GTSNPN and CDR2 is SVGIG in the germline V gene (reference sequence). This CDR3 is built from 14 residues. The CDR3 reads CAWSTGAGIYGYTF. DNA of the CDR3: TGTGCCTGGTCTACAGGGGCTGGGATCTATGGCTACACCTTC.

The V gene is TRBV6-6, the J gene TRBJ1-5; 9 bases agree with TRBD1. V lost 6 bases to trimming and J lost 2 bases; unmatched junction nucleotides: 8. Germline-derived CDR1 and CDR2 are MNHNY and SVGAGI (reference sequence). The CDR3 has 16 residues. CDR3 sequence: CASRRGTGSGNQPQHF. DNA of the CDR3: TGTGCCAGCAGGCGCGGGACAGGGTCGGGCAATCAGCCCCAGCATTTT.

This sequence joins TRBV9 and TRBJ2-2; 13 bases are shared with TRBD2. The germline V gene has CDR1 SGDLS and CDR2 YYNGEE. The V segment lost 3 bases and the J segment 7 bases; nucleotides outside the gene matches: 6. The CDR3 length is 16 residues. The CDR3 DNA reads TGTGCCAGCAGCGAGACTAGCGGGGGGTATAGCGGGGAGCTGTTTTTT. Amino acids: CASSETSGGYSGELFF.

The CDR3: CASSVMTSNSNQPQHF. The CDR3 DNA follows: TGTGCCAGCAGCGTTATGACAAGCAATAGCAATCAGCCCCAGCATTTT. V gene TRBV5-5 combines with J gene TRBJ1-5, with D uncertain. Germline V lookup: CDR1 SGHKS, CDR2 YYEKEE (reference sequence). Trimming shortened V by 4 bases and J by 0 bases, and 14 bases separated the two germline ends. The CDR3 totals 16 residues.